These 30 T cell receptor beta chains share one sample of origin, sequenced in a study of blood T cells in healthy people across ages. For the second PCR, which ran for about 6 to 12 cycles, a sample-barcoded 5' primer and a J-beta primer mix were used. TCRdb passed the 5' RACE reads through MiXCR, listing each CDR3 protein once. The sample includes about 730,000 distinct CDR3 sequences, roughly 41% of them seen just once. The sequencing sample was made of blood. These receptor sequences come from an older woman in good health.

Of note for this clonotype: The junction shows a germline mismatch at one end, possibly a read error. The J gene is TRBJ2-4, the V gene TRBV6-2 or TRBV6-3; tentative D call: TRBD2 (6 bases). Gene TRBJ2-7 matches the end of the DNA better, so the J call may be wrong. Germline lookup yields CDR1 MNHEY and CDR2 SVGEGT. CDR3 length: 15 amino acids. The chain's CDR3 is CASSHSSNGGYEQYF. Here the CDR3 DNA reads TGTGCCAGCAGTCACTCGTCTAACGGGGGCTACGAGCAGTACTTC.

This clonotype was seen more than once but under ten times. The CDR3 sequence: CASSLPPSSYNEQFF. The DNA of the CDR3 is TGTGCCAGCAGTTTGCCTCCTAGCTCCTACAATGAGCAGTTCTTC. This rearrangement joins TRBV12-3 or TRBV12-4 to TRBJ2-1; D is unresolved. The CDR3 extends over 15 amino acids. V gave up 3 bases and J gave up 0 bases, with 9 bases separating them.

The V call is TRBV25-1, the J call TRBJ1-2; D unresolved. Germline V CDR1 and CDR2: MGHDK, SYGVNS. The CDR3 has 16 residues. V lost 1 base and J lost 0, with 12 bases in between. CDR3 sequence reads: CASSEWRGRANYGYTF. Written as DNA, the CDR3 is TGTGCCAGCAGTGAATGGAGAGGCAGAGCTAACTATGGCTACACCTTC.

This clonotype was observed a single time. CDR3 nucleotides: TGTGCCAGCAGTCAAACAGGGGCGGCGGGGGAGCTGTTTTTT. Translated: CASSQTGAAGELFF. The chain links TRBV7-2 to TRBJ2-2; 7 bases agree with TRBD1. The CDR3 contains 14 residues. The V segment lost 6 bases and the J segment 8 bases; nucleotides outside the gene matches: 9. Germline CDR1 is SGHTA and CDR2 is FQGNSA.

Comments on this clonotype: The junction shows a germline mismatch at one end, possibly a read error. This chain uses TRBV29-1 with TRBJ2-5, with 7 bases aligning to TRBD1. Germline V gene data show CDR1 as SQVTM and CDR2 as ANQGSEA. The CDR3 length is 13 residues. CDR3 residues: CSFDRDGEETQYF. In DNA, the CDR3 is TGCAGCTTTGACAGGGATGGAGAAGAGACCCAGTACTTC.

V gene TRBV18 combines with J gene TRBJ2-1; 7 nucleotides agree with TRBD2. The CDR3 spans 16 residues. V was clipped by 3 bases and J by 6 bases; unmatched bases: 11. CDR1 is KGHSH and CDR2 is LQKENI in the germline V gene. The CDR3 here is CASSPGLTGGLNEQFF. The CDR3 nucleotides read TGTGCCAGCTCACCGGGACTAACGGGAGGACTCAATGAGCAGTTCTTC.

This sequence joins TRBV14 and TRBJ1-2; possible D gene TRBD1, 5 bases. From germline, CDR1 is SGHDN and CDR2 FVKESK. The CDR3 is 13 amino acids. The V and J ends lost 2 bases and 7 bases respectively, with 11 bases between them. The CDR3 region is CASSQQGFGGYTF. CDR3 coding DNA: TGTGCCAGCAGCCAACAGGGTTTCGGTGGCTACACCTTC.

As for this clonotype: At one end the junction does not follow the germline gene, possibly because of a read error. The chain combines TRBV5-1 with TRBJ2-3; 7 bases are shared with TRBD2. Germline loops: CDR1 SGHRS, CDR2 YFSETQ. The length of the CDR3 is 16 residues. CDR3 coding DNA: TGTGCCAGCAGCAGCAACCAAGCGGGGACCACAGATACGCAGTATTTT. This codes for CASSSNQAGTTDTQYF.

At least ten counts were recorded for this clonotype. The gene calls are TRBV29-1 and TRBJ2-6; D unclear. Trimming cost V 0 bases and J 3 bases, with 0 bases left between them. This CDR3 has 12 amino acids. Germline CDR1 reads SQVTM; CDR2 reads ANQGSEA. The CDR3: CSVEDGANVLTF. The CDR3 nucleotides are TGCAGCGTTGAAGATGGGGCCAACGTCCTGACTTTC.

In this sample, this clonotype turned up a few times. The rearrangement uses TRBV12-3 or TRBV12-4 and TRBJ2-4; maybe TRBD1 (6 bases). With the DNA end fitting TRBJ2-7 better, the J assignment may be wrong. The CDR3 is 13 amino acids. CDR3 loop: CASSAQGLNEQYF. CDR3 in DNA: TGTGCCAGCAGTGCGCAGGGGCTGAACGAGCAGTACTTC.

This clonotype was seen just once. V gene TRBV19 combines with J gene TRBJ1-6; D is uncertain. V gave up 3 bases and J gave up 8 bases, with 11 bases separating them. Germline assignment: CDR1 LNHDA and CDR2 SQIVND (reference sequence). The CDR3 is 14 residues long. This chain's CDR3 is CASSIHSIDSPLHF. The CDR3 DNA reads as TGTGCCAGTAGTATTCACAGCATTGATTCACCCCTCCACTTT.

V is TRBV5-8 and J is TRBJ2-7; 10 bases fit TRBD2. The junction had 7 bases not matched to a gene; V was cut back by 6 bases and J by 1 base. CDR3 length: 15 residues. CDR1 and CDR2 from the germline V gene are SGHTS and YDEGEE. CDR3 amino acids: CASNLLAGESYEQYF. The CDR3 DNA sequence: TGTGCCAGCAACCTCCTAGCGGGAGAGTCCTACGAGCAGTACTTC.

This chain joins TRBV29-1 and TRBJ2-2, with D perhaps being TRBD1 or TRBD2 (6 bases each). Germline V gene data show CDR1 as SQVTM and CDR2 as ANQGSEA. V was clipped by 7 bases and J by 2 bases, with 14 bases between them. The CDR3 loop spans 14 amino acids. Here the CDR3 reads CSAGRGANTGELFF. Written as DNA, the CDR3 is TGCAGCGCGGGAAGGGGGGCAAACACCGGGGAGCTGTTTTTT.

This clonotype was counted a few times. The chain uses TRBV9 and TRBJ2-1; the match to TRBD2 covers 9 bases. This CDR3 has 16 residues. V lost 0 bases to trimming and J lost 7 bases; unmatched junction nucleotides: 8. Germline V CDR1 and CDR2: SGDLS, YYNGEE. The CDR3 DNA is TGTGCCAGCAGCGTAGAGATAGCGGGGGATTCAAATGAGCAGTTCTTC. This sequence encodes CASSVEIAGDSNEQFF.

The V and J genes are TRBV5-4 and TRBJ2-1, with 11 positions matching TRBD2. In germline, CDR1 is SGHNT, CDR2 YYREEE (reference sequence). CDR3 size: 15 residues. The ends lost 6 bases at V and 4 bases at J; junction bases unmatched: 6. In DNA form, the CDR3 reads TGTGCCAGCACCATGACTAGCGGGGCGTACAATGAGCAGTTCTTC. Translated: CASTMTSGAYNEQFF.

This clonotype was observed a handful of times. V is TRBV5-1 and J is TRBJ2-1; TRBD1 matches 9 bases. In germline, CDR1 is SGHRS, CDR2 YFSETQ. The CDR3 has 13 amino acids. The V segment lost 3 bases and the J segment 10 bases; nucleotides outside the gene matches: 5. CDR3 DNA sequence: TGCGCCAGCAGCTCGGGACAGGGAAAGGAGCAGTTCTTC. As protein: CASSSGQGKEQFF.

This chain uses TRBV6-1 with TRBJ2-1; D is unclear. V lost 8 bases and J lost 3, with 5 bases in between. Germline V gives CDR1 MNHNS, CDR2 SASEGT. The CDR3 is 11 amino acids. CDR3 in amino acids: CASLDYNEQFF. DNA of the CDR3: TGTGCCAGCCTCGACTACAATGAGCAGTTCTTC.

This sequence joins TRBV5-1 and TRBJ2-2; no definite D call. Germline V gene data show CDR1 as SGHRS and CDR2 as YFSETQ. The V gene lost 1 base and the J gene lost 4 bases, with 5 bases spanning the gap. This CDR3 has 13 amino acids. CDR3 region: CASSLLSTGELFF. The CDR3 bases are TGCGCCAGCAGCTTGCTTTCCACCGGGGAGCTGTTTTTT. Combining the CDR3 with reference TRBV5-1 and TRBJ2-2 gives the whole variable domain KAGVTQTPRYLIKTRGQQVTLSCSPISGHRSVSWYQQTPGQGLQFLFEYFSETQRNKGNFPGRFSGRQFSNSRSEMNVSTLELGDSALYLCASSLLSTGELFFGEGSRLTVL.

This clonotype appeared a few times. This chain links TRBV5-1 with TRBJ2-5, with D possibly matching TRBD2 (6 bases). Per germline, CDR1 SGHRS and CDR2 YFSETQ. Trimming shortened V by 0 bases and J by 5 bases, and 20 bases separated the two germline ends. The CDR3 extends over 17 amino acids. The CDR3: CASSLVLGGSDSETQYF. The CDR3 nucleotides read TGCGCCAGCAGCTTGGTATTGGGGGGTTCTGATTCGGAGACCCAGTACTTC.

This clonotype was found a few times. V gene TRBV12-3 or TRBV12-4 combines with J gene TRBJ2-1, with TRBD2 matching 7 bases. This CDR3 spans 18 amino acids. After removal of 0 bases from V and 0 bases from J, the junction contained 8 bases not matched to a gene. The CDR3 here is CASSLASLATSSYNEQFF. The CDR3 DNA is TGTGCCAGCAGTTTAGCATCACTAGCGACTAGCTCCTACAATGAGCAGTTCTTC.

The chain has TRBV12-3 or TRBV12-4 and TRBJ2-5, with 10 nucleotides matching TRBD1. The ends lost 1 base at V and 10 bases at J; junction bases unmatched: 9. This CDR3 is 15 amino acids long. CDR3 sequence (DNA): TGTGCCAGCAGTTTAGGACAGGGGGCAGGGGCGGACCAGTACTTC. Amino acids: CASSLGQGAGADQYF.

V is TRBV6-5 and J is TRBJ1-2; D gene ambiguous. There are 11 residues in the CDR3. The germline V gene has CDR1 MNHEY and CDR2 SVGAGI. The V gene lost 8 bases and the J gene lost 6 bases, with 10 bases spanning the gap. This CDR3 is CASRGDHGYTF. The CDR3 DNA follows: TGTGCCAGCCGGGGAGACCATGGCTACACCTTC.

The chain carries TRBV4-2 and TRBJ2-1, with a tentative D call TRBD1 (6 bases). This CDR3 has 16 amino acids. The germline V gene encodes CDR1 LGHNA and CDR2 YNFKEQ. The V end lost 0 bases, the J end lost 8 bases, and 17 bases lay between the germline ends. The CDR3 spells CASSQDVGGGYDEQFF. The CDR3 DNA sequence: TGTGCCAGCAGCCAAGATGTTGGGGGCGGGTATGATGAGCAGTTCTTC.

This clonotype was observed once. The chain joins TRBV28 to TRBJ2-3; 12 nucleotides agree with TRBD2. V lost 1 base and J lost 4; bases outside the gene matches: 3. The CDR3 is 16 residues long. Per germline, CDR1 MDHEN and CDR2 SYDVKM. Here the CDR3 reads CASSLSSGRVSDTQYF. CDR3 DNA: TGTGCCAGCAGTTTATCTAGCGGGAGGGTTTCAGATACGCAGTATTTT.

With regard to this clonotype: A read error may explain this, as a much larger clone is one base away. The chain combines TRBV29-1 with TRBJ2-1, with a possible D match to TRBD2 (7 bases). Germline V gene data show CDR1 as SQVTM and CDR2 as ANQGSEA. V lost 7 bases to trimming and J lost 10 bases, with 11 bases between them. The CDR3 is made up of 10 amino acids. The CDR3 is CSAGGHEQFF. In DNA, the CDR3 is TGCAGCGCCGGGGGGCACGAGCAGTTCTTC.

This clonotype was observed a single time. The gene calls are TRBV3-1 and TRBJ1-4, with D possibly being TRBD1 (5 bases). V was clipped by 1 base and J by 8 bases, with 20 bases between them. This CDR3 spans 17 amino acids. Germline V CDR1 and CDR2: LGHDT, YNNKEL (reference sequence). The DNA of the CDR3 is TGTGCCAGCAGCCAAGTAAGCGTCAGGGAGAGGAAAGAAAAACTGTTTTTT. Encoded protein: CASSQVSVRERKEKLFF.

This clonotype occurred a few times. This sequence joins TRBV20-1 and TRBJ2-1; D is uncertain. Germline V gene data show CDR1 as DFQATT and CDR2 as SNEGSKA (reference sequence). V lost 4 bases, J lost 1 base, and 8 bases lay in between. This CDR3 contains 13 residues. The CDR3 nucleotides are TGCAGTGCTATCCCGATATCCTACAATGAGCAGTTCTTC. This sequence encodes CSAIPISYNEQFF.

A word on this clonotype: Sequence at one end of the junction differs from germline and may be a read error. This chain uses TRBV7-7 with TRBJ2-5, with 9 bases lining up with TRBD2. CDR3 length equals 16 residues. Looked up from germline, CDR1 is SSHAT and CDR2 is FNYEAQ (reference sequence). CDR3 sequence: CASSLGPSGIEETQYF. CDR3 nucleotides: TGTGCTAGCAGCTTAGGGCCTAGCGGGATTGAGGAGACCCAGTACTTC. The full variable domain, in which reference TRBV7-7 and TRBJ2-5 provide the parts outside the CDR3, is GAGVSQSPRYKVTKRGQDVTLRCDPISSHATLYWYQQALGQGPEFLTYFNYEAQPDKSGLPSDRFSAERPEGSISTLTIQRTEQRDSAMYRCASSLGPSGIEETQYFGPGTRLLVL.

This rearrangement joins TRBV15 to TRBJ1-5; D is uncertain. The germline gives CDR1 LNHNV, CDR2 YYDKDF (reference sequence). The CDR3 sequence is 12 residues long. With 3 bases removed from V and 5 bases from J, the gap between germline ends came to 5 bases. The CDR3 sequence is CATSSDDQPQHF. The CDR3 coding sequence is TGTGCCACCAGCAGTGATGATCAGCCCCAGCATTTT.

The V and J genes are TRBV6-1 and TRBJ2-6; perhaps TRBD2 as D (6 bases). There are 16 residues in the CDR3. Trimming cost V 6 bases and J 0 bases, with 12 bases left between them. Germline CDR1 and CDR2: MNHNS and SASEGT. CDR3 nucleotide sequence: TGTGCCAGCAGGGGAGGCCTGAGCTCTGGGGCCAACGTCCTGACTTTC. It specifies CASRGGLSSGANVLTF.